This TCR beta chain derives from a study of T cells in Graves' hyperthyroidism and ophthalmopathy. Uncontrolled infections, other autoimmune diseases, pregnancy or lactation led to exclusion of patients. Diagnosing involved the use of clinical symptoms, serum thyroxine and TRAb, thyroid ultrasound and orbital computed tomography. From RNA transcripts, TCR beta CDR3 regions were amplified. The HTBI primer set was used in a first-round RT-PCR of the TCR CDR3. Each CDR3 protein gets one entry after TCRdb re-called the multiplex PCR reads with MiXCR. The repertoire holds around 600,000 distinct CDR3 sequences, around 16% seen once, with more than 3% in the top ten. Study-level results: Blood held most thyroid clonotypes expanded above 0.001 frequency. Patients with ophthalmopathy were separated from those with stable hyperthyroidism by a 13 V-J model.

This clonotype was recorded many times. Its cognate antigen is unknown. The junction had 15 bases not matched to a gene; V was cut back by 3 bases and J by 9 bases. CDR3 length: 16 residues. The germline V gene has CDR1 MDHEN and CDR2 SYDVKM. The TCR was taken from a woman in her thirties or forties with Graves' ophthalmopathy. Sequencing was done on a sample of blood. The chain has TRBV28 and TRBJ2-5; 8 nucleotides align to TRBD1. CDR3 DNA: TGTGCCAGCAGTTTGGGAGACAGGGGCCTGCCAGGGTCCCAGTACTTC. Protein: CASSLGDRGLPGSQYF.